This T cell receptor beta chain was captured by sequencing in a study of T cell responses to AZD1222 COVID-19 vaccine. General observations from the study: White British ancestry dominated among donors, who included more females, and clonal diversity was possibly underestimated. Nearly half of unique spike-specific TCRs reportedly avoided B.1.351 and B.1.1.7 mutated regions. Seropositive status at baseline applied to only a handful of AZD1222 recipients.

As to this clone: Its antigen remains unidentified.

The data were produced by immunoSEQ multiplex PCR, yet TCRdb's version contains in-frame clones alone and is incomplete. The repertoire has 120,000 to 150,000 clones, about 91% of them found once; the top ten carry more than 13%. The V gene's germline CDR1 is MNHEY and CDR2 SVGAGI. Trimming left V 7 bases short and J 3 bases short, with 15 bases between. The CDR3 totals 14 residues. The specimen comprised peripheral blood, sampled on day 0 of AZD1222 vaccination. The source of this sequence is an adult in good health. The chain carries TRBV6-5 and TRBJ1-2; possibly TRBD1 for D (5 bases). The CDR3 sequence is CASNQGGVDYGYTF. The CDR3 region has the DNA TGTGCCAGCAACCAGGGAGGGGTTGACTATGGCTACACCTTC.